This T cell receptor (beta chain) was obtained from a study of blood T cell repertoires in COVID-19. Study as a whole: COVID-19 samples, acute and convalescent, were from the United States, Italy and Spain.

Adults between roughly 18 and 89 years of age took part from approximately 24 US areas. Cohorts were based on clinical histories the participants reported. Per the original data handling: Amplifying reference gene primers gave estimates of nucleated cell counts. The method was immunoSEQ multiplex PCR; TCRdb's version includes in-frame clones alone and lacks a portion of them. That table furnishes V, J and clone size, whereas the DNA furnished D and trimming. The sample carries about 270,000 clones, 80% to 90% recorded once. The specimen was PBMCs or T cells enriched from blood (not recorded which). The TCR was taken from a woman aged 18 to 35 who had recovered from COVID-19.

The CDR3 is CASSSPRAGGGETQYF. The CDR3 DNA follows: TGCGCCAGCAGCTCCCCCCGTGCGGGGGGAGGGGAGACCCAGTACTTC. This chain links TRBV5-1 with TRBJ2-5; 8 bases match TRBD2. The V segment lost 3 bases and the J segment 5 bases; nucleotides outside the gene matches: 12. The CDR3 is 16 residues long. Germline CDR1 reads SGHRS; CDR2 reads YFSETQ.